This T cell receptor (beta chain) was retrieved from a study of T cell responses to AZD1222 COVID-19 vaccine. The V gene's germline CDR1 is MNHEY and CDR2 SVGAGI. This CDR3 is 16 amino acids long. The V and J ends lost 0 bases and 6 bases respectively, with 17 bases between them. Regarding the study as a whole: Seropositivity was recorded at baseline in only a handful of AZD1222 recipients. Donors were mostly white British, more females; clonal diversity possibly underestimated. Two AZD1222 doses significantly raised spike-specific TCR breadth and depth over controls. Epitopes outside B.1.351 and B.1.1.7 mutated regions reportedly drew nearly half of spike TCRs.

Assay: immunoSEQ multiplex PCR; the TCRdb copy retains only in-frame clones and omits some. This table has about 180,000 clones, around 90% appearing once. About this clone: Its target is not known.

The sequences come from peripheral blood, collected 28 days after the second dose of the MenACWY control vaccine. The clonotype was recovered from an adult who received the MenACWY meningococcal vaccine as a control. The rearrangement links TRBV6-5 to TRBJ1-1; D gene uncertain. CDR3 nucleotide sequence: TGTGCCAGCAGTTACTCGCCTCTCGCACGAGGACCTGAAGCTTTCTTT. Amino acid sequence: CASSYSPLARGPEAFF.